The T cell receptor beta chain under discussion was sequenced for a study of T cell repertoires in ileal Crohn's disease. Study as a whole: All patients had surgery for stricturing (61%) or penetrating (roughly 39%) disease.

Sequencing was performed with immunoSEQ multiplex PCR; in TCRdb, only in-frame clones are kept and a portion is missing. The top ten clones hold around 4% of a sample with some 16,000 clones, 80% of them seen once. Germline V lookup: CDR1 LGHNT, CDR2 FRNRAP. V gave up 1 base and J gave up 0 bases; unmatched junction bases: 6. There are 18 residues in the CDR3. The receptor was isolated from an adult with Crohn's disease. This chain joins TRBV12-5 and TRBJ2-7; the match to TRBD2 covers 13 bases. Sample: ileal tissue. This CDR3 reads CASGLAGTSGIRSYEQYF. The CDR3 DNA is TGTGCTAGTGGTTTGGCCGGGACTAGCGGGATCCGCTCCTACGAGCAGTACTTC.